Listed below are T cell receptor beta chains from one sample, sequenced in a study of blood T cell repertoires in COVID-19. TCRdb's copy holds only in-frame clones and misses some; the assay was immunoSEQ multiplex PCR. The table has some 120,000 clones, 85% seen once. The material sequenced was peripheral blood. The source is a woman at least 80 years old with acute or convalescent COVID-19. The CDR3 runs from the conserved cysteine through the conserved F or W. D genes are given only for firm matches. Size is omitted from some rows. Given values are once, few, many or a class for expanded clones.

>TRBJ1-1|TRBV10-3|NA|NA
TGTGCCATCAGTGAGACCTCAACAGAAGCTTTCTTT
CAISETSTEAFF
>TRBJ1-1|TRBV2|NA|NA
TGTGCCAGCAGCGCACAGGGCGGGAACACTGAAGCTTTCTTT
CASSAQGGNTEAFF
>TRBJ2-2|TRBV19|once|TRBD1
TGTGCCAGCCAACAGGGGGACGACACCGGGGAGCTGTTTTTT
CASQQGDDTGELFF
>TRBJ1-2|TRBV5-1|NA|TRBD1
TGCGCCAGCAGCGGACCGGACAGGGGGGACTATGGCTACACCTTC
CASSGPDRGDYGYTF
>TRBJ1-1|TRBV19|NA|NA
TGTGCCAGTAGTATGCAGGGGATCGACACTGAAGCTTTCTTT
CASSMQGIDTEAFF
>TRBJ1-1|TRBV9|NA|TRBD1
TGTGCCAGCAGCCCAGGGGGAAGAACTGAAGCTTTCTTT
CASSPGGRTEAFF
>TRBJ2-2|TRBV7-9|NA|TRBD1
TGTGCCAGCAGCTTAGCGGCAGGGGGCACCGGGGAGCTGTTTTTT
CASSLAAGGTGELFF
>TRBJ1-1|TRBV7-3|NA|NA
TGTGCCAGCAGTTCACAGGGTGGAACTGAAGCTTTCTTT
CASSSQGGTEAFF
>TRBJ2-2|TRBV3-1/TRBV3-2|NA|TRBD2
TGTGCCAGCAGCCAAAGCGGGGTTAACACCGGGGAGCTGTTTTTT
CASSQSGVNTGELFF
>TRBJ1-2|TRBV7-9|NA|TRBD1
TGTGCCAGCAGCCCTTTCCGGGAAGGGGGCCATGGCTACACCTTC
CASSPFREGGHGYTF
>TRBJ1-1|TRBV6-4|NA|NA
TGTGCCAGCAGTGACTCGGGGGGGACTGATAAAACTTTCTTT
CASSDSGGTDKTFF
>TRBJ2-7|TRBV6-9|many|TRBD2
TGTGCCAGCAGTTATGGGGCCAGCGGGGGTTTATGCGAGCAGTACTTC
CASSYGASGGLCEQYF
>TRBJ1-1|TRBV18|NA|NA
TGTGCCAGCTCACCTGATTCGGGGGGCACTGAAGCTTTCTTT
CASSPDSGGTEAFF
>TRBJ2-1|TRBV9|few|TRBD2
TGTGCCAGCAGCCTCCCGGGGGAGGGCGACTTTGAGCAGTTCTTC
CASSLPGEGDFEQFF
>TRBJ2-1|TRBV3-1/TRBV3-2|once|TRBD2
TGTGCCAGCAGCCAAGACAGGCTAGCGGGGGGCAATGAGCAGTTCTTC
CASSQDRLAGGNEQFF
>TRBJ2-2|TRBV5-1|NA|NA
TGCGCCAGCAGCCTCTGGGGGGAGACCGGGGAGCTGTTTTTT
CASSLWGETGELFF
>TRBJ1-3|TRBV4-1|NA|NA
TGCGCCAGCAGCCAAGAGTTGACAGTCTCTGGAAACACCATATATTTT
CASSQELTVSGNTIYF
>TRBJ1-4|TRBV6-1|NA|NA
TGTGCCAGCAGTGAAGGGCACCCAACTAATGAAAAACTGTTTTTT
CASSEGHPTNEKLFF
>TRBJ2-1|TRBV5-1|NA|NA
TGCGCCAGCAGCTTGGAAGGGGCCTACCTCAATGAGCAGTTCTTC
CASSLEGAYLNEQFF
>TRBJ1-2|TRBV2|few|NA
TGTGCCAGCAGTGACGACCGCGGGCTAGGAGGCTACACCTTC
CASSDDRGLGGYTF
>TRBJ1-2|TRBV12-3/TRBV12-4|NA|NA
TGTGCCAGCTTCAGGGTGTACCATGGCTACACCTTC
CASFRVYHGYTF
>TRBJ1-2|TRBV6-5|NA|NA
TGTGCCAGCAACATCGAAAAAAAGTTAAACTATGGCTACACCTTC
CASNIEKKLNYGYTF
>TRBJ2-2|TRBV28|NA|NA
TGTGCCAGCAGCCGAGGGACCGCGGGAACCGGGGAGCTGTTTTTT
CASSRGTAGTGELFF
>TRBJ2-1|TRBV1|NA|NA
TGCACCAGCAGCCAAGTGGGACAGGACTACAATGAGCAGTTCTTC
CTSSQVGQDYNEQFF
>TRBJ2-2|TRBV5-4|NA|TRBD1
TGTGCCAGCAGCGGGCGTGTACAGGGGGCCGGCACCGGGGAGCTGTTTTTT
CASSGRVQGAGTGELFF
>TRBJ2-3|TRBV24-1|NA|NA
TGTGCCACCAGTGCGGAGCGGACTTCCTCTAGCACAGATACGCAGTATTTT
CATSAERTSSSTDTQYF
>TRBJ1-6|TRBV3-1/TRBV3-2|NA|NA
TGTGCCAGCAGCCAAGGGGGAGGTTCACCCCTCCACTTT
CASSQGGGSPLHF
>TRBJ1-3|TRBV7-2|few|NA
TGTGCCAGCAGCGCCGCGTTTGGAAACACCATATATTTT
CASSAAFGNTIYF
>TRBJ2-5|TRBV3-1/TRBV3-2|NA|NA
TGTGCCAGCGGTGCGCTCGCTGCGACCCAGTACTTC
CASGALAATQYF